Listed below are T cell receptor beta chains from one sample, sequenced in a study of shared clonotypes between healthy human individuals. The table came from immunoSEQ multiplex PCR; TCRdb's copy has only in-frame clones and leaves some out. The table has over 850,000 clones, approximately 78% seen once; the top ten hold 0.5% to 0.65%. Sequencing was performed on memory CD4+ T cells from PBMCs. These receptors were taken from a man aged 18 to 35 in good health. Some clones in this sample may be carry-over from other donors' samples. Each CDR3 is given with its conserved first and last residue. The D gene is left open where the match is weak. Size is stated for part of the rows, as once, few or many counts, or as a class when the clone is expanded.

CDR3 protein,CDR3 DNA,V gene,J gene,clone size,D gene
CASSTDGNYGYTF,TGTGCCAGCAGCACGGACGGAAACTATGGCTACACCTTC,TRBV5-4,TRBJ1-2,-,-
CASSSESRTSPFF,TGTGCCAGCAGCAGCGAAAGTAGGACTAGTCCGTTCTTC,TRBV2,TRBJ2-1,once,TRBD2
CASSLDAGQGVNEQFF,TGTGCCAGCAGCTTAGATGCGGGACAGGGCGTGAATGAGCAGTTCTTC,TRBV11-3,TRBJ2-1,-,TRBD1
CASSLTAGGETQYF,TGTGCCAGCAGCTTAACCGCAGGGGGAGAGACCCAGTACTTC,TRBV7-9,TRBJ2-5,-,TRBD1
CASRNRPMDGYTF,TGTGCCAGCAGGAACAGACCGATGGATGGCTACACCTTC,TRBV28,TRBJ1-2,-,-
CSVEDRPRDYGYTF,TGCAGCGTTGAAGATCGTCCCAGGGACTATGGCTACACCTTC,TRBV29-1,TRBJ1-2,-,-
CASSLSGGDTQYF,TGTGCCAGCAGCTTGTCGGGCGGAGATACGCAGTATTTT,TRBV5-6,TRBJ2-3,-,-
CASIPGGLAQYNEQFF,TGTGCCAGCATACCTGGAGGACTAGCTCAGTACAATGAGCAGTTCTTC,TRBV28,TRBJ2-1,-,TRBD2
CASSKTAREGTQYF,TGTGCCAGCAGCAAGACCGCCCGCGAGGGGACCCAGTACTTC,TRBV6-1,TRBJ2-5,-,-
CASDLGTEAFF,TGTGCCAGCGATTTGGGTACTGAAGCTTTCTTT,TRBV28,TRBJ1-1,few,-
CASSLDLTNTEAFF,TGCGCCAGCAGCTTAGACCTCACGAACACTGAAGCTTTCTTT,TRBV5-1,TRBJ1-1,-,-
CASSFGGNRQPQHF,TGTGCCAGCAGTTTCGGGGGCAATCGTCAGCCCCAGCATTTT,TRBV27,TRBJ1-5,once,-
CASSLRSGNTIYF,TGTGCCAGCAGCTTAAGGAGTGGAAACACCATATATTTT,TRBV7-6,TRBJ1-3,-,-
CASSLSTINEQFF,TGTGCCAGCAGCTTGTCGACGATCAATGAGCAGTTCTTC,TRBV5-4,TRBJ2-1,-,-
CASSLLRAGEQFF,TGTGCCAGCAGCTTATTAAGGGCGGGGGAGCAGTTCTTC,TRBV7-2,TRBJ2-1,-,-
CASSRDRDTEAFF,TGTGCCAGCAGCCGGGACAGGGACACTGAAGCTTTCTTT,TRBV11-3,TRBJ1-1,few,TRBD1
CASSLPVQETQYF,TGTGCCAGCAGCTTACCGGTCCAAGAGACCCAGTACTTC,TRBV5-4,TRBJ2-5,-,-
CAWSVPGLHSNQPQHF,TGTGCCTGGAGTGTACCAGGACTGCATAGCAATCAGCCCCAGCATTTT,TRBV30,TRBJ1-5,-,-
CASSLPNRGKGRQPQHF,TGTGCCAGCAGCTTACCGAACCGGGGGAAAGGCAGACAGCCCCAGCATTTT,TRBV13,TRBJ1-5,many,-
CASSPDSGLAGSEQYF,TGCGCCAGCAGCCCCGATTCCGGACTAGCGGGAAGCGAGCAGTACTTC,TRBV5-1,TRBJ2-7,-,TRBD2
CASSNRDTSSYEQYF,TGTGCCAGCAGCAACCGGGACACCAGCTCCTACGAGCAGTACTTC,TRBV5-5,TRBJ2-7,-,-
CASSESDQPQHF,TGTGCCAGCTCGGAGTCAGATCAGCCCCAGCATTTT,TRBV6-6,TRBJ1-5,-,-
CASSPQGTNEKLFF,TGTGCCAGTAGCCCACAGGGGACTAATGAAAAACTGTTTTTT,TRBV19,TRBJ1-4,-,TRBD1
CSAYRQGRQFF,TGCAGTGCCTATAGACAGGGGAGGCAGTTCTTC,TRBV20-1,TRBJ2-1,-,TRBD1
CASSSQGASNQPQHF,TGTGCCAGCAGCTCACAGGGGGCTAGCAATCAGCCCCAGCATTTT,TRBV11-2,TRBJ1-5,-,TRBD1
CATSNRASGEATQYF,TGTGCCACCAGCAACAGGGCTAGTGGGGAGGCGACCCAGTACTTC,TRBV15,TRBJ2-5,-,-
CASSAGRKQVTNTEAFF,TGTGCCAGCAGTGCTGGGCGAAAACAAGTAACGAACACTGAAGCTTTCTTT,TRBV28,TRBJ1-1,once,-
CASSTALLGVKTQYF,TGTGCCAGCAGCACCGCTCTTCTAGGGGTCAAGACCCAGTACTTC,TRBV5-6,TRBJ2-5,-,-
CASSQDRASGDTGELFF,TGCGCCAGCAGCCAAGACAGGGCAAGCGGGGATACCGGGGAGCTGTTTTTT,TRBV4-1,TRBJ2-2,-,TRBD2
CASNEDIANYGYTF,TGTGCCAGCAATGAGGACATAGCTAACTATGGCTACACCTTC,TRBV5-8,TRBJ1-2,-,-
CATRKELHTDTQYF,TGTGCCACCAGAAAGGAGCTTCACACAGATACGCAGTATTTT,TRBV15,TRBJ2-3,few,-
CASSVDLAPYEQYF,TGTGCCAGCAGCGTAGACCTGGCACCCTACGAGCAGTACTTC,TRBV9,TRBJ2-7,-,-
CASLGQGNTEAFF,TGTGCCAGCCTGGGACAGGGGAACACTGAAGCTTTCTTT,TRBV18,TRBJ1-1,-,TRBD1
CASTFSGTSSNNEQFF,TGTGCCAGCACCTTCTCCGGGACTAGCAGTAACAATGAGCAGTTCTTC,TRBV5-6,TRBJ2-1,-,TRBD2
CASSLAGRGNTIYF,TGTGCCAGCAGCTTAGCAGGGCGCGGAAACACCATATATTTT,TRBV7-8,TRBJ1-3,few,-
CASSARRVETQYF,TGTGCCAGCAGCGCACGGAGGGTAGAGACCCAGTACTTC,TRBV7-2,TRBJ2-5,-,-
CASSSRRDLSNEKLFF,TGTGCCAGCAGCTCGCGCCGGGACCTATCTAATGAAAAACTGTTTTTT,TRBV5-6,TRBJ1-4,-,-
CASSGQGGNSPLHF,TGTGCCAGCAGCGGACAGGGCGGTAATTCACCCCTCCACTTT,TRBV5-6,TRBJ1-6,-,TRBD1
CASSFRGTSYLYEQFF,TGTGCCAGCAGTTTTCGTGGGACTAGCTACTTATATGAGCAGTTCTTC,TRBV7-9,TRBJ2-1,-,TRBD2
CASSVELGEGNTIYF,TGTGCCAGCAGTGTCGAATTGGGGGAAGGAAACACCATATATTTT,TRBV6-1,TRBJ1-3,-,-
CASSPQGLWAFF,TGTGCCAGCAGCCCTCAGGGGCTCTGGGCTTTCTTT,TRBV11-2,TRBJ1-1,-,-
CASSLGQQNEKLFF,TGCGCCAGCAGCTTGGGACAGCAAAATGAAAAACTGTTTTTT,TRBV5-1,TRBJ1-4,-,-
CASSRTSGRNEQYF,TGTGCCAGCAGCCGGACTAGCGGGAGGAACGAGCAGTACTTC,TRBV28,TRBJ2-7,-,TRBD2
CASSPSDRAGEQYF,TGTGCCAGCAGCCCCTCCGACCGGGCCGGGGAGCAGTACTTC,TRBV5-4,TRBJ2-7,-,-
CASSGLAGGTDTQYF,TGTGCCAGCAGTGGGCTAGCGGGAGGAACAGATACGCAGTATTTT,TRBV2,TRBJ2-3,-,TRBD2
CASSLVAHTGELFF,TGTGCCAGCAGCTTAGTCGCCCACACCGGGGAGCTGTTTTTT,TRBV13,TRBJ2-2,-,-
CASSVGFNYEQYF,TGTGCCAGCAGCGTAGGTTTCAACTACGAGCAGTACTTC,TRBV9,TRBJ2-7,-,-